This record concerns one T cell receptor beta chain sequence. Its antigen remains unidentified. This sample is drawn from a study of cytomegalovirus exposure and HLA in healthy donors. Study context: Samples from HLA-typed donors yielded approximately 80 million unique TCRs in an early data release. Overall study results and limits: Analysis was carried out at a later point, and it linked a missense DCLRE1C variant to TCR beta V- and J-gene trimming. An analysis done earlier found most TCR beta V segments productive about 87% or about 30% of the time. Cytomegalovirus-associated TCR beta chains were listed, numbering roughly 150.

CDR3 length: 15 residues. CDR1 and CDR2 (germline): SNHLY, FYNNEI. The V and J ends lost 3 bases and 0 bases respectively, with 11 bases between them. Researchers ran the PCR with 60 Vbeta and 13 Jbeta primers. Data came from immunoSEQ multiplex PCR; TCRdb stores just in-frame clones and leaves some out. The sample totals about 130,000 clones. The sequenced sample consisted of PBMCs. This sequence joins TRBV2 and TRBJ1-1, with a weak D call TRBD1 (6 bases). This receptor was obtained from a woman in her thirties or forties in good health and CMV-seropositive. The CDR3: CASSDWTAMNTEAFF. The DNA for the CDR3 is TGTGCCAGCAGTGATTGGACAGCTATGAACACTGAAGCTTTCTTT.